This T cell receptor (beta chain) appears in the sequencing data of a study of tumor-infiltrating lymphocytes in localized non-small cell lung cancer. Overall study: Patients included smokers and never-smokers with various histologies, some sampled after neoadjuvant chemotherapy.

Note on this clone: No antigen is known for it.

Only in-frame clones appear in the TCRdb table, and some are missing; sequencing was by immunoSEQ multiplex PCR. The sample comprises 9,000 to 15,000 clones, about 70% of which are singletons, and roughly 11% rests with the top ten. V trimming: 1 base; J trimming: 6 bases; junction bases outside the gene matches: 5. CDR3 length equals 15 residues. Germline V CDR1 and CDR2: SGHTA, FQGNSA. The study's findings and limits: Different pieces of the same tissue were used for each assay. TCR sequencing covered a subset of patients with enough tissue.

Sequences were obtained from uninvolved lung tissue not adjacent to the tumor. The chain has TRBV7-2 and TRBJ2-7; TRBD2 matches 11 bases. The clonotype originates from a human donor with non-small cell lung cancer. The CDR3 is CASSLEASGGTEQYF. The CDR3 DNA follows: TGTGCCAGCAGCTTAGAGGCTAGCGGGGGGACCGAGCAGTACTTC.